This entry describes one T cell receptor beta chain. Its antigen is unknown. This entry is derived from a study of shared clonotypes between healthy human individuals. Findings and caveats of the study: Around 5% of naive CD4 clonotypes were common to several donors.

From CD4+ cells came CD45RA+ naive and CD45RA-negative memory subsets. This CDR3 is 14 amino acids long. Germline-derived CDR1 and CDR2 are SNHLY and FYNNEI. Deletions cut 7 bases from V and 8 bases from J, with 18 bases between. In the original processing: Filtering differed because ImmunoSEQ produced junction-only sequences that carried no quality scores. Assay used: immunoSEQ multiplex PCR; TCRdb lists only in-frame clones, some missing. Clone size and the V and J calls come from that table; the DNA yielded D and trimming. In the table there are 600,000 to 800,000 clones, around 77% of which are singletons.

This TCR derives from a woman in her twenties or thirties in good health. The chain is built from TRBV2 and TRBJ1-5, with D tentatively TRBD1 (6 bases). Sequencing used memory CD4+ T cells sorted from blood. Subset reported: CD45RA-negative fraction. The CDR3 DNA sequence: TGTGCCAGCACTGGACAAGGGGGTTGGGAGCCCCAGCATTTT. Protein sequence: CASTGQGGWEPQHF.